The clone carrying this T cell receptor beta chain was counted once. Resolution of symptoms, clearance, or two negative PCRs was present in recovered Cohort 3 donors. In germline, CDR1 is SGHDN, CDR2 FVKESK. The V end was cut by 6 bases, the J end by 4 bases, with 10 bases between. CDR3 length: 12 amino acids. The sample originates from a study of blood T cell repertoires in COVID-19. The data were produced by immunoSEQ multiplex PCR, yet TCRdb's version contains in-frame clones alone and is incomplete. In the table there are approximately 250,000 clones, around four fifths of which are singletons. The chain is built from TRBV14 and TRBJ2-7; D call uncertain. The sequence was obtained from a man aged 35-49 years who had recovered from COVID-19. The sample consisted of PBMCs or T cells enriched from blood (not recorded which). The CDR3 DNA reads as TGTGCCAGCAGTCTGTCCCCGTACGAGCAGTACTTC. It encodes CASSLSPYEQYF.